This T cell receptor (beta chain) derives from a study of beta chain features in type 1 diabetes. Study as a whole: The samples had more than 95 million sorted cells examined in all.

Isolated RNA was reverse transcribed in full, so expressed TCRB transcripts were sequenced. Generated by immunoSEQ multiplex PCR, the TCRdb table keeps only in-frame clones and is missing some. The sample shows around 240,000 clones, over 7.5% of them seen only once. Germline V gene data show CDR1 as MNHNY and CDR2 as SVGAGI (reference sequence). V was trimmed by 10 bases and J by 7 bases, leaving 17 bases between them. The CDR3 sequence is 12 residues long. Each sorted fraction was over 95% pure. This clone has just a few counts. The sequence was collected from a young woman in good health. V and J are TRBV6-6 and TRBJ2-7, with D tentatively TRBD2 (5 bases). Sequencing was carried out using naive CD4+ T cells from blood. CDR3 sequence (DNA): TGTGCCACCCGGACTCGGGCGCGGGAGCAGTACTTC. It translates to CATRTRAREQYF.